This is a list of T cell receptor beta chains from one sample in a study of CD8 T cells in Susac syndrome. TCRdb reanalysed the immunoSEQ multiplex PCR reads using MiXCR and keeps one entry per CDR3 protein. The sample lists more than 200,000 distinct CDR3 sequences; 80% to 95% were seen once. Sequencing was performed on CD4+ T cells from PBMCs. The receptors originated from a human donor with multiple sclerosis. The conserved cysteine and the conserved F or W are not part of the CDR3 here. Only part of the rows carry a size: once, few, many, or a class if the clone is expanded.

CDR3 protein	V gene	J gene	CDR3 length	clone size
ASSLGQGEQPQH	TRBV18	TRBJ1-5	12	.
ASSHKGDRVHEQY	TRBV14	TRBJ2-7	13	.
SVSMRTRADTQY	TRBV29-1	TRBJ2-3	12	.
ASSLLWGVRDTGELF	TRBV11-2	TRBJ2-2	15	.
ASSFGTVATNEKLF	TRBV12-3/TRBV12-4	TRBJ1-4	14	.
ASSLLRGDTQY	TRBV12-3/TRBV12-4	TRBJ2-3	11	few
ATRPLTGWDTGELF	TRBV5-1	TRBJ2-2	14	.
ASKGLAGEGGPSDTQY	TRBV27	TRBJ2-3	16	once
SANIAGDSYEQY	TRBV20-1	TRBJ2-7	12	.
ASSLRDSPMEAF	TRBV11-2	TRBJ1-1	12	.
ASSPRTGYVEAF	TRBV27	TRBJ1-1	12	.
ASSLEGQPTTDTQY	TRBV5-1	TRBJ2-3	14	few
ASSSPERTGKLF	TRBV7-9	TRBJ1-4	12	once
ASADRGSTDTQY	TRBV4-1	TRBJ2-3	12	.
ASSSHGSSGNTIY	TRBV7-2	TRBJ1-3	13	.
ASNADRVNEKLF	TRBV2	TRBJ1-4	12	.
AWMLGAGGGYT	TRBV30	TRBJ1-2	11	.
ASSLPLLTGRHEQY	TRBV28	TRBJ2-7	14	.
SAPLSYNEQF	TRBV20-1	TRBJ2-1	10	.
ASKSERGVADTQY	TRBV27	TRBJ2-3	13	.
ASSLGGGVNEQF	TRBV5-1	TRBJ2-1	12	once
ASSLGAVTGEDGYT	TRBV4-1	TRBJ1-2	14	.
ASRPGGAYEQY	TRBV5-4	TRBJ2-7	11	.
ASSEYHHGGYT	TRBV25-1	TRBJ1-2	11	.
ASSPIDRGSSEQY	TRBV6-5	TRBJ2-7	13	.
ASSGSTGWSLGRRFEAF	TRBV5-8	TRBJ1-1	17	.
ASSVATGRETQY	TRBV11-3	TRBJ2-5	12	few
ASIELGRTDTQY	TRBV5-6	TRBJ2-3	12	.
ASKLNSAHGYT	TRBV27	TRBJ1-2	11	.
ASTLGGGTRATQY	TRBV12-3/TRBV12-4	TRBJ2-5	13	.
ASGLRQETQY	TRBV12-5	TRBJ2-5	10	.
ASSEVTPLNTGELF	TRBV2	TRBJ2-2	14	once
ASSIPSGRSTQY	TRBV19	TRBJ2-5	12	.
ATEDRAANEKLF	TRBV19	TRBJ1-4	12	.
ASSEGGGWQETQY	TRBV9	TRBJ2-5	13	.
ASSRGHEETQY	TRBV5-1	TRBJ2-5	11	.
ASSPTGGGSDTQY	TRBV5-1	TRBJ2-3	13	.
SAREQGRAGGEAF	TRBV20-1	TRBJ1-1	13	.
ASSTEEQGCQPQH	TRBV23-1	TRBJ1-5	13	.
ATSDRDRGGGELF	TRBV24-1	TRBJ2-2	13	.
ASSPPLRGAGGDTQY	TRBV25-1	TRBJ2-3	15	.
ASNLGFSGNTIY	TRBV6-6	TRBJ1-3	12	.
ASSTRTGNQPQH	TRBV28	TRBJ1-5	12	once
SARASGGPTDTQY	TRBV20-1	TRBJ2-3	13	.
ASRGRSSSYEQY	TRBV5-1	TRBJ2-7	12	.
ASSFFRTGHSGANVLT	TRBV27	TRBJ2-6	16	.
ATRGRAIAGELF	TRBV6-9	TRBJ2-2	12	.
SAHRDSYYSYEQY	TRBV20-1	TRBJ2-7	13	.
ASSQAEKLRDSEAF	TRBV3-1	TRBJ1-1	14	.
ATSRAQGASFEAF	TRBV15	TRBJ1-1	13	.
ASSLAGTGELF	TRBV5-4	TRBJ2-2	11	.
ASSSPGLANTGELF	TRBV7-9	TRBJ2-2	14	.
ATSRDPRETQY	TRBV15	TRBJ2-5	11	.